The present T cell receptor (beta chain) was sequenced within a study of T cell responses to AZD1222 COVID-19 vaccine. Study-wide findings and caveats: In a largely white British group with more females than males, clonal diversity was possibly underestimated. The study found vaccine-associated CD4 TCRs spanning spike, dominant at 160-218 and 743-854. No day 14 peak samples; only post-peak repertoires were characterized.

CDR1 is LNHDA, CDR2 SQIVND, per germline (reference sequence). After removal of 7 bases from V and 4 bases from J, the junction contained 13 bases not matched to a gene. This CDR3 comprises 16 residues. The repertoire was sequenced with immunoSEQ multiplex PCR; TCRdb's copy has only in-frame clones and lacks some. The top ten hold less than 4% of the sample, which has about 120,000 clones, 70% to 90% seen once. This clone was observed a few times. Antigen: not known. This chain uses TRBV19 with TRBJ1-2, with 9 bases lining up with TRBD1. The sequence was collected from an adult in good health. The sample was peripheral blood, taken on day 0 of AZD1222 vaccination. The CDR3 sequence is CASTAKGQGLSYGYTF. For the CDR3, the DNA is TGTGCCAGTACCGCCAAGGGACAGGGTTTGAGCTATGGCTACACCTTC.